A selection of T cell receptor beta chains follows, all from one sample in a study of cytomegalovirus exposure and HLA in healthy donors. The table came from immunoSEQ multiplex PCR; TCRdb's copy has only in-frame clones and leaves some out. Found here are more than 95,000 clones, around four fifths of them singletons; the top ten hold 15% to 20%. Sequences were obtained from PBMCs. These receptors were collected from a man aged 18 to 35 in good health and CMV-seropositive. CDR3s leave out the opening cysteine and the closing phenylalanine or tryptophan. Clone size is given for some rows only: seen once, a few or many times, or a class if the clone is expanded.

clone_size v_call cdr3_length cdr3_aa
. TRBV4-1 15 ASSLRTGGLDPGELF
. TRBV19 12 ASSMRGGVEKLF
. TRBV10-2 12 ASSGDRSGGGYT
. TRBV6-5 9 ASTLRGEAF
once TRBV7-9 12 ASSLRQGDEKLF
. TRBV1 15 TSSYTPPFTSNYGYT
. TRBV7-3 13 ASSLTGQADNEQF
. TRBV9 13 ASSEGQGPLYEQY
few TRBV2 14 ASSEAGQETNSPLH
. TRBV6-6 11 ASRRDSSYEQY
. TRBV9 13 ASSVGTGAMNEQF
. TRBV7-9 11 ASSLDLTDTQY
. TRBV5-1 12 ASSSRTGMETQY
. TRBV29-1 12 SVLRGAFFYEQY
. TRBV13 17 ASSHDPIKQGTRTDTQY
. TRBV27 12 ASSLSALNQPQH
few TRBV2 12 ASRMGQVIYGYT
. TRBV19 12 ASSVQGLGYGYT
. TRBV5-4 13 ASRPLADRTDTQY
many TRBV10-3 12 AISESSYNTEAF
. TRBV6-1 15 ASSEASGGSGTDTQY
. TRBV5-1 13 ASSLADSMNTEAF
. TRBV4-1 14 ASSQLLWGGTDTQY
. TRBV27 12 ASSSGLEVYEQY
medium-sized TRBV6-5 13 ASSYGTGVVNEQF
few TRBV4-1 13 ASSQAGLSNQPQH
. TRBV10-2 12 ASSDGLASYEQY
. TRBV19 13 ASRGGGLPSAEQY
. TRBV19 12 ASSIQGAAEKLF
. TRBV1 14 TSSQVDSSSGNTIY
. TRBV28 12 ASSFDGGRYGYT